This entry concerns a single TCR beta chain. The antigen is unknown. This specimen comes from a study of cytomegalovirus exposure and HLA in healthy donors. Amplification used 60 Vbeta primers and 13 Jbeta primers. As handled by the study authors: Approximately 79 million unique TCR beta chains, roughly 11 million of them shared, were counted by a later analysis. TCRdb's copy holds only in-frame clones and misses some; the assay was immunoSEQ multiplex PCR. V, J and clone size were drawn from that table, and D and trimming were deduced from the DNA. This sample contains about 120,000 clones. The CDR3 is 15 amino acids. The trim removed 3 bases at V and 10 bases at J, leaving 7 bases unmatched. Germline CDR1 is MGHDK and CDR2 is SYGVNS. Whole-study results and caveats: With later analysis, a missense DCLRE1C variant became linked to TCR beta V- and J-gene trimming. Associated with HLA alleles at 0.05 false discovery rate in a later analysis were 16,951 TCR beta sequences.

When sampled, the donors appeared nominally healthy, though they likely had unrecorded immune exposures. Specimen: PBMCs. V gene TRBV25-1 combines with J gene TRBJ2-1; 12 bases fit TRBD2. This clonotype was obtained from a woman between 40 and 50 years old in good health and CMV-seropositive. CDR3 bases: TGTGCCAGCAGTGAGACTAGCGGGAGACTAGGCGAGCAGTTCTTC. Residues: CASSETSGRLGEQFF.